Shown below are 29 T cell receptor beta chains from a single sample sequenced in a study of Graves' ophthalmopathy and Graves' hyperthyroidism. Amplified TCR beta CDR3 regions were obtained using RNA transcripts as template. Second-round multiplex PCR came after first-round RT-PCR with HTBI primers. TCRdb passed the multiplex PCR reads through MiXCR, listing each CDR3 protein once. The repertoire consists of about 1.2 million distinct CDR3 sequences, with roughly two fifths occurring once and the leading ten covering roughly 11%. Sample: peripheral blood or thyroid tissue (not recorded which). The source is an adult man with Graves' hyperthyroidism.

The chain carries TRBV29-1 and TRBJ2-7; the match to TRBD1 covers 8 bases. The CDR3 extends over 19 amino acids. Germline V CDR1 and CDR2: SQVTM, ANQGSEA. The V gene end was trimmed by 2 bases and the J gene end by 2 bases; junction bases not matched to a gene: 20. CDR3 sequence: CSVENPARGTGTGTYEQYF. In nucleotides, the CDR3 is TGCAGCGTTGAAAATCCGGCTAGAGGGACCGGGACAGGCACCTACGAGCAGTACTTC.

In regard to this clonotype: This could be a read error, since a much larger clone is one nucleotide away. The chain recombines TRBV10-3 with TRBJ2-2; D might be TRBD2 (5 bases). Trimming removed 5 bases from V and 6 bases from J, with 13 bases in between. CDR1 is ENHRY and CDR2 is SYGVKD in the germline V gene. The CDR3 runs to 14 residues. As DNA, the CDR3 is TGTGCCATCAGTAGAGAGGGTACGGCCGGGGAGCTGTTTTTT. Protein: CAISREGTAGELFF.

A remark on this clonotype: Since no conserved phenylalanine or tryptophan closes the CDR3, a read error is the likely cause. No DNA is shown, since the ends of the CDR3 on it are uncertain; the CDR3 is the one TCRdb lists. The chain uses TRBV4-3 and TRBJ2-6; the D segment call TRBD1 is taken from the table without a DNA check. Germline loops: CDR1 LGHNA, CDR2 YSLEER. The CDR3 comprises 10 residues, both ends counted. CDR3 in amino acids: CASSQVPVIS.

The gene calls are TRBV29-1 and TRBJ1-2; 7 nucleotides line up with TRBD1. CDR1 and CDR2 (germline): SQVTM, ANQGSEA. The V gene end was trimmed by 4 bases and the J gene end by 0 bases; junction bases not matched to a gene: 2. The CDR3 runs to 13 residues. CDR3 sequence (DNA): TGCAGCGTTGGACAGGGCTCTAACTATGGCTACACCTTC. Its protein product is CSVGQGSNYGYTF.

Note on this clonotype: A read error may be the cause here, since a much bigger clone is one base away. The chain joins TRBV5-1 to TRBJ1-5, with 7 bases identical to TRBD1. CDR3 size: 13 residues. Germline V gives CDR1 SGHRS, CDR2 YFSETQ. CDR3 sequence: CASSLQGLQPQHF. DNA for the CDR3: TGTGCCAGCAGCTTACAGGGGCTCCAGCCCCAGCATTTT.

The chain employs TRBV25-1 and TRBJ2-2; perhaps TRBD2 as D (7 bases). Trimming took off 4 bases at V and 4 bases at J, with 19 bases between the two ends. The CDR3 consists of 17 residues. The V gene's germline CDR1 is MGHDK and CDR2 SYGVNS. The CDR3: CASSGFVAGAVTGELFF. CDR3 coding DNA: TGTGCCAGCAGTGGCTTCGTGGCGGGGGCCGTCACCGGGGAGCTGTTTTTT.

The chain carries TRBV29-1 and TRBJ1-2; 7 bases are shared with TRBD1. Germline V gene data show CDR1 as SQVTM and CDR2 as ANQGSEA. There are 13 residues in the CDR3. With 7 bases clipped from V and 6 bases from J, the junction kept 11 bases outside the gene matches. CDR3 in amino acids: CSDRQGRRDGYTF. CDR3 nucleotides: TGCAGCGATAGACAGGGACGGAGGGATGGCTACACCTTC. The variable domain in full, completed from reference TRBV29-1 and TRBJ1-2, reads SAVISQKPSRDICQRGTSLTIQCQVDSQVTMMFWYRQQPGQSLTLIATANQGSEATYESGFVIDKFPISRPNLTFSTLTVSNMSPEDSSIYLCSDRQGRRDGYTFGSGTRLTVV.

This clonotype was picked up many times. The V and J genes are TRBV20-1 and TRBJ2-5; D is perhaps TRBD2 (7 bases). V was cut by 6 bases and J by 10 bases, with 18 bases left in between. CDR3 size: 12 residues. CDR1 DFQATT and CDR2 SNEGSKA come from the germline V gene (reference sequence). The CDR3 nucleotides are TGCAGTGCCCAGGGGAGGGAAAGGGGCCAGTACTTC. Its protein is CSAQGRERGQYF.

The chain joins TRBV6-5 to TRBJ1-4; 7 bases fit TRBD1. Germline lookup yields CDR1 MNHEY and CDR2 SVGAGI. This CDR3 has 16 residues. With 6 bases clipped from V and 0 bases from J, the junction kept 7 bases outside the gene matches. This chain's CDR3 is CASSLNQGATNEKLFF. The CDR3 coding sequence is TGTGCCAGCAGCCTCAATCAGGGGGCAACTAATGAAAAACTGTTTTTT.

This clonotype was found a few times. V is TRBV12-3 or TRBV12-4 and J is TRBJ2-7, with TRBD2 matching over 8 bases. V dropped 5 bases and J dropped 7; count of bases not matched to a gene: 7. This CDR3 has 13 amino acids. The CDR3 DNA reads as TGTGCCAGCAGTCCGAGACTAGCGAGTGAGCAGTACTTC. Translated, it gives CASSPRLASEQYF.

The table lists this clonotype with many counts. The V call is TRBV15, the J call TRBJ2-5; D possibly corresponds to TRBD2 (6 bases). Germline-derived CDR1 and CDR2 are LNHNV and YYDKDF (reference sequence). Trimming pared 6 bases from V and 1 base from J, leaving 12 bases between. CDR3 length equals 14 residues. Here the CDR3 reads CATSHSGSQETQYF. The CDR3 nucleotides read TGTGCCACCAGTCATAGCGGCTCCCAAGAGACCCAGTACTTC.

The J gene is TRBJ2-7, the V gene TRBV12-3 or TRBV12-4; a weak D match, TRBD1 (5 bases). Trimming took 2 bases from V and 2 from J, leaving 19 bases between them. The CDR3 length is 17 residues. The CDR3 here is CASSLRPQGRRTYEQYF. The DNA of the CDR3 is TGTGCCAGCAGTTTACGCCCCCAGGGAAGAAGGACCTACGAGCAGTACTTC.

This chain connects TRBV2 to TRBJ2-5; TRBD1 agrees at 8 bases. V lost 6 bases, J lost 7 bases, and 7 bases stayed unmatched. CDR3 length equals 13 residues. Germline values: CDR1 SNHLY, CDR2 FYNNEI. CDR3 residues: CASRVQGVRTQYF. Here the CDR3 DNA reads TGTGCCAGCAGAGTACAGGGGGTGAGGACCCAGTACTTC.

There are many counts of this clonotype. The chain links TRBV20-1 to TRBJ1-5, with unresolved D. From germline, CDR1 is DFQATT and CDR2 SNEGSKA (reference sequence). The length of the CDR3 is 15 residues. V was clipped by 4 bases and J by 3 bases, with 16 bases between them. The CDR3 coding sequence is TGCAGTGCTAAGATCGGAGGGCAGGTCAATCAGCCCCAGCATTTT. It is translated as CSAKIGGQVNQPQHF.

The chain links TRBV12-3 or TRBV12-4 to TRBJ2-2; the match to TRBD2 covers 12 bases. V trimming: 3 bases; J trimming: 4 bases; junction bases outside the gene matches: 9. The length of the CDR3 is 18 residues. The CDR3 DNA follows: TGTGCCAGCAGTTTGGGGACGCTAGCGGGGGGGATCACCGGGGAGCTGTTTTTT. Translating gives CASSLGTLAGGITGELFF.

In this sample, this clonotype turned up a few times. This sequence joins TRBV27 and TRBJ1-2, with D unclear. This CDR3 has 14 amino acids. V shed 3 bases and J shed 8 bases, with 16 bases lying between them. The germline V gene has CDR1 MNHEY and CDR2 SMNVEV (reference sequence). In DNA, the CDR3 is TGTGCCAGCAGTTTTGCCGGGAGTATACTGGGCTACACCTTC. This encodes CASSFAGSILGYTF.

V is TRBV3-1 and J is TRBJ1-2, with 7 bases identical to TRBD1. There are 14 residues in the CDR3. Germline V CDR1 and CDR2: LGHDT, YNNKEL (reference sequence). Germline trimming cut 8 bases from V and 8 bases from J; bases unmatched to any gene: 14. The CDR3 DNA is TGTGCCAGCCGAACCGGGACAGCTCCTTGGGGCTACACCTTC. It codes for CASRTGTAPWGYTF.

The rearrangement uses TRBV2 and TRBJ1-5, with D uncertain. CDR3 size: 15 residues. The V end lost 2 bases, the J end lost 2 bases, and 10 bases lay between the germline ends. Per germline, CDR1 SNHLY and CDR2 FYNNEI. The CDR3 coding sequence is TGTGCCAGCAGTGAAACGGGGTTTCGCAATCAGCCCCAGCATTTT. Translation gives CASSETGFRNQPQHF.

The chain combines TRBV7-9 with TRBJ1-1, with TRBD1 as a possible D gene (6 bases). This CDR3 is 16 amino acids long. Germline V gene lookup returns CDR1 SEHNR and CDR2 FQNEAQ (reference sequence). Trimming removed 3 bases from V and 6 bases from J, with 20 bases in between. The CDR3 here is CASSLGISGVWSEAFF. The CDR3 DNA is TGTGCCAGCAGCTTGGGGATCTCAGGGGTCTGGTCTGAAGCTTTCTTT.

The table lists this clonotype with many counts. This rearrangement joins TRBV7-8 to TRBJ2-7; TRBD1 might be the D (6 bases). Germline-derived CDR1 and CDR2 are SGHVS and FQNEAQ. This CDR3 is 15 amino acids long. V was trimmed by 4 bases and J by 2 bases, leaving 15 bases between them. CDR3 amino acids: CASSSQAGQTYEQYF. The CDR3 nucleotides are TGTGCCAGCAGCTCACAAGCCGGACAGACCTACGAGCAGTACTTC.

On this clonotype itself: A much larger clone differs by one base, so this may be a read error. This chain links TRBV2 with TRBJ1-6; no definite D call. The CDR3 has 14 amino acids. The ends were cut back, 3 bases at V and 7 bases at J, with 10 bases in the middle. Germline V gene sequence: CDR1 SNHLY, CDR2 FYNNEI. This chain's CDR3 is CASSEGLPNSPLHF. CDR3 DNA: TGTGCCAGCAGTGAGGGCCTACCCAATTCACCCCTCCACTTT.

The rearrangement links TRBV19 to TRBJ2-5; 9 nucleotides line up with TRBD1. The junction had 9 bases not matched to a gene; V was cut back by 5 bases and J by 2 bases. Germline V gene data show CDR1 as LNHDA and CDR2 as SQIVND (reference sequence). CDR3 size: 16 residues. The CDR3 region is CASSRLGQGIQETQYF. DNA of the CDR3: TGTGCCAGTAGTCGGCTGGGACAGGGCATTCAAGAGACCCAGTACTTC.

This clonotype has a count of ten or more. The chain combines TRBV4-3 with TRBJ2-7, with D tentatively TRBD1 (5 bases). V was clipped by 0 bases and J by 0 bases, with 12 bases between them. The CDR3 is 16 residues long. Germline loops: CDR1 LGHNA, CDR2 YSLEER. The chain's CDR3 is CASSQEDSASSYEQYF. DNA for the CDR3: TGCGCCAGCAGCCAAGAAGACAGTGCGAGCTCCTACGAGCAGTACTTC.

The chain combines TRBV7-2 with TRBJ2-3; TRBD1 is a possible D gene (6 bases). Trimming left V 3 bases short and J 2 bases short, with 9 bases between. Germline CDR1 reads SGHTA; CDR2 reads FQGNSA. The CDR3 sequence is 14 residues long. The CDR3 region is CASSFGQSTDTQYF. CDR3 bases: TGTGCCAGCAGCTTTGGACAGTCCACAGATACGCAGTATTTT.

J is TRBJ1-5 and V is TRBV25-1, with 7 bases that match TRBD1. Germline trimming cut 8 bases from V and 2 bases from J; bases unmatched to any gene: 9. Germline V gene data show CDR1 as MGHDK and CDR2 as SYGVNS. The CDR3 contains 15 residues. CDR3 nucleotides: TGTGCCAGCGTGGGGGACAGTATGGGCAATCAGCCCCAGCATTTT. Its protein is CASVGDSMGNQPQHF.

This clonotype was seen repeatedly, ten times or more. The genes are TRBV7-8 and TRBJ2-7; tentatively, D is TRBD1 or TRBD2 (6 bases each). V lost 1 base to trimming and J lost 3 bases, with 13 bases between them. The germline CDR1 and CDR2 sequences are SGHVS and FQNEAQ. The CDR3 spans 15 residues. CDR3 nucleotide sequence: TGTGCCAGCAGCTTAGACGCCGGGGGCAACTACGAGCAGTACTTC. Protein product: CASSLDAGGNYEQYF.

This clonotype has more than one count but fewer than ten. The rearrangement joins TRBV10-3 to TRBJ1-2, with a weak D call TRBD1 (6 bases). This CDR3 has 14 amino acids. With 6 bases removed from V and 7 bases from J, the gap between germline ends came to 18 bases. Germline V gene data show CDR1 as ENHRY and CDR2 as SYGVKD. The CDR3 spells CAIRAGEPIVGYTF. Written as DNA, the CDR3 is TGTGCCATCAGGGCAGGGGAGCCTATAGTTGGCTACACCTTC.

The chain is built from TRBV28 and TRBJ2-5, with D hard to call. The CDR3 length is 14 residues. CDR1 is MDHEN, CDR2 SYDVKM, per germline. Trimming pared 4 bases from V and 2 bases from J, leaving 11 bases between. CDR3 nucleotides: TGTGCCAGCAGTTCAGAGACTTTGCAAGAGACCCAGTACTTC. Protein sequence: CASSSETLQETQYF.

The CDR3 spells CASSIVGLDTEAFF. In DNA, the CDR3 is TGTGCCAGTAGTATTGTGGGCTTGGACACTGAAGCTTTCTTT. The chain has TRBV19 and TRBJ1-1, with D unclear. Germline V gene data show CDR1 as LNHDA and CDR2 as SQIVND (reference sequence). The CDR3 has 14 amino acids. The ends were cut back, 3 bases at V and 3 bases at J, with 11 bases in the middle.